This passage covers 9 T cell receptor beta chains from one sample sequenced in a study of early T cells in non-severe SARS-CoV-2 infection. TCRdb re-called the 5' RACE reads through MiXCR, storing one row per CDR3 protein. Of 26,000 or so distinct CDR3 sequences in the sample, about 4.5% were seen once. The specimen comprised whole blood, sampled at baseline. These receptors came from an adult who was a healthcare worker with PCR-confirmed SARS-CoV-2 infection or an uninfected control (not recorded which).

At least ten counts were recorded for this clonotype. Here the CDR3 reads CASSFDPPGSLINEQFF. The CDR3 nucleotides read TGTGCCAGCAGCTTCGACCCCCCCGGGAGTCTGATCAATGAGCAGTTCTTC. The chain couples TRBV5-4 to TRBJ2-1; D is perhaps TRBD2 (6 bases). Germline V gene lookup returns CDR1 SGHNT and CDR2 YYREEE (reference sequence). V gave up 2 bases and J gave up 6 bases, with 21 bases separating them. This CDR3 has 17 amino acids. The entire variable domain, with the rest obtained from reference TRBV5-4 and TRBJ2-1, is as follows: ETGVTQSPTHLIKTRGQQVTLRCSSQSGHNTVSWYQQALGQGPQFIFQYYREEENGRGNFPPRFSGLQFPNYSSELNVNALELDDSALYLCASSFDPPGSLINEQFFGPGTRLTVL.

The gene calls are TRBV24-1 and TRBJ2-5; D possibly corresponds to TRBD1 (6 bases). The V end was cut by 2 bases, the J end by 1 base, with 10 bases between. This CDR3 comprises 15 residues. Germline V gives CDR1 KGHDR, CDR2 SFDVKD. CDR3 protein: CATSDSQGSQETQYF. CDR3 nucleotides: TGTGCCACCAGTGATTCACAGGGTTCCCAAGAGACCCAGTACTTC.

At least ten counts were recorded for this clonotype. The rearrangement links TRBV28 to TRBJ1-5; TRBD1 aligns across 9 bases. The length of the CDR3 is 15 residues. Looked up from germline, CDR1 is MDHEN and CDR2 is SYDVKM. The J segment lost 5 bases and the V segment lost 7 bases, leaving 9 bases of the junction unmatched. CDR3 in amino acids: CASTRTGVGYQPQHF. In DNA form, the CDR3 reads TGTGCCAGCACCCGGACAGGGGTGGGGTATCAGCCCCAGCATTTT.

This clonotype was seen many times. This chain connects TRBV6-2 or TRBV6-3 to TRBJ2-4; either TRBD1 or TRBD2 may fit D (5 bases each). The germline gives CDR1 MNHEY, CDR2 SVGEGT. This CDR3 has 17 amino acids. Between the trimmed V and J ends, which lost 7 bases and 0 bases, there was a span of 19 bases. The CDR3 protein is CASTHRGSELAKNIQYF. In DNA, the CDR3 is TGTGCCAGCACCCACCGGGGCAGTGAGTTAGCCAAAAACATTCAGTACTTC.

This clonotype has at least ten counts. This chain links TRBV14 with TRBJ2-2, with D perhaps matching TRBD2 (5 bases). V was trimmed by 4 bases and J by 6 bases, leaving 12 bases between them. The length of the CDR3 is 14 residues. Germline lookup yields CDR1 SGHDN and CDR2 FVKESK. CDR3 sequence reads: CASSRGLVSGELFF. The CDR3 region has the DNA TGTGCCAGCAGCCGCGGGTTGGTGTCCGGGGAGCTGTTTTTT.

This clonotype is medium-sized (0.01 to 0.1%) within its sample. The gene calls are TRBV2 and TRBJ2-1; TRBD1 or TRBD2 may be the D gene (5 bases each). Germline CDR1 is SNHLY and CDR2 is FYNNEI. CDR3 length: 13 amino acids. The ends were cut back, 6 bases at V and 5 bases at J, with 11 bases in the middle. CDR3 nucleotides: TGTGCCAGCAGAGGGGACGGAGACAATGAGCAGTTCTTC. Translation gives CASRGDGDNEQFF.

Ten or more counts support this clonotype. The chain is built from TRBV3-1 and TRBJ2-2, with a tentative D call TRBD2 (5 bases). CDR3 length: 14 residues. V was pared by 3 bases and J by 7 bases, with 12 bases between. Germline CDR1 LGHDT, CDR2 YNNKEL (reference sequence). The CDR3 protein is CASSQEESGGELFF. CDR3 in DNA: TGTGCCAGCAGCCAGGAAGAAAGCGGCGGGGAGCTGTTTTTT.

The sample holds many counts of this clonotype. This CDR3 is CASSIKGQGRLAGQETQYF. DNA of the CDR3: TGCGCCAGCAGCATAAAGGGACAGGGAAGACTAGCGGGACAAGAGACCCAGTACTTC. V usage is TRBV5-1 and J usage is TRBJ2-5; 11 nucleotides line up with TRBD2. This CDR3 contains 19 residues. J was trimmed by 2 bases and V by 4 bases; bases with no gene match: 16. Germline V gene lookup returns CDR1 SGHRS and CDR2 YFSETQ.

This clonotype is labeled as medium-sized. The rearrangement joins TRBV4-1 to TRBJ2-1; D assignment may be TRBD1 or TRBD2 (5 bases each). V shed 1 base and J shed 1 base, with 8 bases lying between them. Germline V gene data show CDR1 as MGHRA and CDR2 as YSYEKL. CDR3 length: 15 amino acids. CDR3 region: CASSQAGSSYNEQFF. Written as DNA, the CDR3 is TGCGCCAGCAGCCAAGCAGGGAGTTCCTACAATGAGCAGTTCTTC.